Detailed here is one TCR beta chain. Its matching antigen is unknown. V shed 5 bases, J shed 10 bases, and the junction held 11 bases outside the gene matches. The germline CDR1 and CDR2 sequences are MDHEN and SYDVKM. The CDR3 has 15 amino acids. This record comes from a study of cytomegalovirus exposure and HLA in healthy donors. Whole-study findings and limits: Many donors carried some public TCRs, although rarity characterized most TCR sequences. The study flagged some 170 TCR beta chains as cytomegalovirus-associated.

Sequenced by immunoSEQ multiplex PCR; TCRdb stores in-frame clones only, minus some. The repertoire holds under 250,000 clones, with roughly 77% as singletons. The clonotype comes from a woman aged 25 to 45 in good health and CMV-seronegative. The specimen sequenced was PBMCs. V gene TRBV28 combines with J gene TRBJ1-6, with 7 bases identical to TRBD1. The CDR3 nucleotides read TGTGCCAGCAGTACCTCAACAGGGGACGGATCACCCCTCCACTTT. Translating it yields CASSTSTGDGSPLHF.